This entry lists 27 T cell receptor beta chains sequenced from one sample in a study. TCRdb re-called the 5' RACE reads through MiXCR, storing one row per CDR3 protein. This repertoire shows 6,000 or so distinct CDR3 sequences, about three quarters found once; its top ten account for approximately 4%. What was sequenced was memory CD4+ T cells sorted from a lymph node. As to subset: memory CD4+ T cells, CD4+CD45RO+CD25-. These receptor sequences come from a female donor with breast cancer.

The V call is TRBV12-3 or TRBV12-4, the J call TRBJ1-1; perhaps TRBD1 as D (5 bases). Trimming cost V 2 bases and J 6 bases, with 13 bases left between them. The CDR3 runs 14 residues. The CDR3 DNA sequence: TGTGCCAGCAGTTTACGAGCAGGGCGCTCTGAAGCTTTCTTT. This sequence encodes CASSLRAGRSEAFF.

The chain couples TRBV12-3 or TRBV12-4 to TRBJ1-4; D not certain. The ends were cut back, 7 bases at V and 7 bases at J, with 13 bases in the middle. The CDR3 totals 13 residues. The CDR3 region is CASTTHLGEKLFF. DNA for the CDR3: TGTGCCAGCACTACCCATTTGGGTGAAAAACTGTTTTTT.

The CDR3 sequence is CASSPFGQGDEAFF. The CDR3 DNA reads as TGTGCCAGCTCGCCCTTTGGCCAGGGTGATGAAGCTTTCTTT. The chain has TRBV18 and TRBJ1-1; weak D call: TRBD1 (5 bases). V was trimmed by 6 bases and J by 7 bases, leaving 18 bases between them. The CDR3 has 14 amino acids. Per germline, CDR1 KGHSH and CDR2 LQKENI.

The gene calls are TRBV20-1 and TRBJ2-3; tentative D call: TRBD2 (5 bases). Germline V gives CDR1 DFQATT, CDR2 SNEGSKA (reference sequence). The ends were cut back, 7 bases at V and 8 bases at J, with 13 bases in the middle. The CDR3 covers 11 residues. CDR3 protein: CSVALVATQYF. CDR3 nucleotide sequence: TGCAGTGTCGCACTAGTAGCTACGCAGTATTTT.

The genes are TRBV6-6 and TRBJ2-5; TRBD1 aligns across 10 bases. The V segment lost 0 bases and the J segment 5 bases; nucleotides outside the gene matches: 9. The CDR3 has 17 amino acids. CDR1 and CDR2 from the germline V gene are MNHNY and SVGAGI (reference sequence). The CDR3 reads CASSYSGGTGVGETQYF. CDR3 nucleotides: TGTGCCAGCAGTTACTCAGGAGGGACAGGGGTAGGGGAGACCCAGTACTTC.

The chain couples TRBV29-1 to TRBJ2-1; 7 bases are shared with TRBD2. The CDR3 is 11 amino acids. Germline CDR1 and CDR2: SQVTM and ANQGSEA. CDR3 nucleotides: TGCCTAGCGGACGTCTACAATGAGCAGTTCTTC. Translation gives CLADVYNEQFF.

The genes are TRBV4-1 and TRBJ1-5; the match to TRBD1 covers 7 bases. Trimming cost V 4 bases and J 6 bases; bases outside gene matches: 12. Per germline, CDR1 MGHRA and CDR2 YSYEKL. This CDR3 is 16 amino acids long. Here the CDR3 DNA reads TGCGCCAGCAGCCTCCGAGGTGAGGGGGCCGCTCAGCCCCAGCATTTT. This translates into CASSLRGEGAAQPQHF.

The rearrangement links TRBV10-1 to TRBJ1-2, with 7 bases matching TRBD1. Germline V gene sequence: CDR1 WNHNN, CDR2 SYGVQD (reference sequence). V trimming: 6 bases; J trimming: 8 bases; junction bases outside the gene matches: 9. This CDR3 contains 13 residues. The CDR3 loop reads CASSPDREIGYTF. CDR3 DNA sequence: TGCGCCAGCAGCCCCGACAGGGAGATCGGCTACACCTTC.

This clonotype has just a few counts. The junction departs from germline at one end; a sequencing error may be responsible. This sequence joins TRBV20-1 and TRBJ1-6; D uncertain. The germline gives CDR1 DFQATT, CDR2 SNEGSKA (reference sequence). The CDR3 runs 15 residues. The CDR3 reads CSAAEAAEYNSPLHF. Here the CDR3 DNA reads TGCAGTGCCGCAGAGGCAGCCGAATATAATTCACCCCTTCACTTT.

The chain couples TRBV6-2 or TRBV6-3 to TRBJ1-2, with TRBD1 matching over 9 bases. The CDR3 consists of 13 residues. J gave up 6 bases and V 7 bases, and 6 bases lay outside the gene matches. Germline CDR1 and CDR2: MNHEY and SVGEGT. CDR3 amino acids: CASTDRQGDGYTF. In nucleotides, the CDR3 is TGTGCCAGCACCGACCGACAGGGGGATGGCTACACCTTC.

In this sample, this clonotype turned up once. The CDR3 sequence is CASSRAGDGSGELFF. CDR3 coding DNA: TGTGCCAGCAGCCGGGCGGGGGATGGTTCCGGGGAGCTGTTTTTT. The J gene is TRBJ2-2, the V gene TRBV4-2; 7 nucleotides match TRBD2. Germline loops: CDR1 LGHNA, CDR2 YNFKEQ. This CDR3 is built from 15 residues. The junction had 8 bases not matched to a gene; V was cut back by 4 bases and J by 6 bases.

This clonotype was detected a few times. This chain joins TRBV7-3 and TRBJ2-5, with 9 bases matching TRBD2. V was pared by 5 bases and J by 5 bases, with 9 bases of the junction left unmatched. CDR1 is SGHTA, CDR2 FQGTGA, per germline. The CDR3 extends over 15 amino acids. For the CDR3, the DNA is TGTGCCAGCAGCCCAAAGCGTGGGACTAGCGAGACCCAGTACTTC. Translating gives CASSPKRGTSETQYF.

This clonotype has just a few counts. The rearrangement joins TRBV11-3 to TRBJ2-1; D remains unclear. The CDR3 contains 15 residues. V was shortened by 2 bases and J by 0 bases, with 8 bases between the two germline ends. Looked up from germline, CDR1 is SGHNT and CDR2 is YENEEA. CDR3 coding DNA: TGTGCCAGCAGCTTAACTGGCAACTCCTACAATGAGCAGTTCTTC. Its protein product is CASSLTGNSYNEQFF.

Concerning this clonotype itself: Its ends do not fully match the called genes, so a read error is possible. This chain joins TRBV20-1 and TRBJ2-3; the D gene is possibly TRBD1 (5 bases). The CDR3 is 14 amino acids. Per germline, CDR1 DFQATT and CDR2 SNEGSKA (reference sequence). The CDR3 bases are TGCAGTGCTCTGACTTTCCAGGGTACAGATGCGCAGTATTTT. This sequence encodes CSALTFQGTDAQYF.

CDR3 coding DNA: TGCAGTGCTAGAAATTCATGGACAGATACGCAGTATTTT. Translating it yields CSARNSWTDTQYF. This chain joins TRBV20-1 and TRBJ2-3, with D uncertain. The CDR3 runs to 13 residues. V shed 2 bases and J shed 3 bases, with 9 bases lying between them. Germline V gene data show CDR1 as DFQATT and CDR2 as SNEGSKA (reference sequence).

The count of this clonotype is one. This chain links TRBV9 with TRBJ2-1; D ambiguous. Per the germline V gene, CDR1 is SGDLS and CDR2 is YYNGEE. V shed 4 bases and J shed 7 bases, with 18 bases lying between them. This CDR3 region has 15 residues. DNA for the CDR3: TGTGCCAGCAGCCAAGCTTTTGGGATCGAAAATGAGCAGTTCTTC. This codes for CASSQAFGIENEQFF.

The chain combines TRBV20-1 with TRBJ2-3; 10 bases agree with TRBD2. J gave up 1 base and V 1 base, and 8 bases lay outside the gene matches. Germline CDR1 and CDR2: DFQATT and SNEGSKA (reference sequence). CDR3 size: 17 residues. The CDR3: CSARAKGLAFGTDTQYF. The CDR3 DNA reads as TGCAGTGCTAGAGCTAAGGGACTAGCGTTCGGCACAGATACGCAGTATTTT.

V usage is TRBV5-1 and J usage is TRBJ2-1; D perhaps matches TRBD1 (6 bases). The germline V gene encodes CDR1 SGHRS and CDR2 YFSETQ. This CDR3 is built from 14 residues. The ends were cut back, 4 bases at V and 4 bases at J, with 12 bases in the middle. This CDR3 is CASSHRTDYNEQFF. In DNA form, the CDR3 reads TGCGCCAGCAGCCATAGGACAGATTACAATGAGCAGTTCTTC.

The chain recombines TRBV20-1 with TRBJ2-1, with 13 bases lining up with TRBD2. Germline assignment: CDR1 DFQATT and CDR2 SNEGSKA (reference sequence). V was clipped by 0 bases and J by 9 bases; unmatched bases: 8. This CDR3 comprises 16 residues. The CDR3, as DNA: TGCAGTGCTAGAGATCAGGGGACTAGCGGGATTCGTGAGCAGTTCTTC. Its translation is CSARDQGTSGIREQFF.

Concerning this clonotype: Mismatch with germline at one junction end may stem from a read error. CDR3 bases: TGCGCCAGCAGCCAAGGCTTCGCGGCAGGCTACGAGCAGTACTTC. Translating it yields CASSQGFAAGYEQYF. The rearrangement links TRBV4-2 to TRBJ2-7; D remains ambiguous. Germline CDR1 and CDR2: LGHNA and YNFKEQ. The CDR3 is 15 amino acids.

This chain joins TRBV5-6 and TRBJ1-1; D gene unclear. This CDR3 has 15 residues. Germline V gene lookup returns CDR1 SGHDT and CDR2 YYEEEE. The germline V and J ends were trimmed by 0 bases and 4 bases, with 13 bases remaining between them. The CDR3 sequence is CASSLVSYTFTEAFF. The CDR3 DNA reads as TGTGCCAGCAGCTTGGTATCCTACACCTTCACTGAAGCTTTCTTT.

As DNA, the CDR3 is TGTGCCAGCAGGGGGGGAAAGGTGTTACGTTGTCGGCAGCCCCAGCATTTT. Its protein is CASRGGKVLRCRQPQHF. The chain has TRBV25-1 and TRBJ1-5; tentatively, D is TRBD1 (5 bases). Germline CDR1 MGHDK, CDR2 SYGVNS. CDR3 size: 17 residues. Trimming stripped 6 bases from V and 7 bases from J, with 25 bases between.

The rearrangement uses TRBV20-1 and TRBJ1-2; D not resolved. The CDR3 has 13 amino acids. V was pared by 0 bases and J by 8 bases, with 13 bases between. Germline-derived CDR1 and CDR2 are DFQATT and SNEGSKA (reference sequence). The CDR3 DNA is TGCAGTGCTAGAGATAGTTGGGTACAAGGCTACACCTTC. As protein: CSARDSWVQGYTF.

J is TRBJ2-5 and V is TRBV5-1, with 8 bases matching TRBD2. Germline V gene data show CDR1 as SGHRS and CDR2 as YFSETQ. This CDR3 has 15 residues. The J segment lost 7 bases and the V segment lost 0 bases, leaving 8 bases of the junction unmatched. CDR3: CASSLGSGIFGTQYF. CDR3 coding DNA: TGCGCCAGCAGCTTGGGTAGCGGGATTTTTGGGACCCAGTACTTC.

In its sample, this clonotype was seen once. The DNA for the CDR3 is TGTGCCAGCAGCCGGGGCAGGGGCTACAATGAGCAGTTCTTC. It yields the protein CASSRGRGYNEQFF. This chain links TRBV3-1 with TRBJ2-1; possibly TRBD1 for D (6 bases). CDR3 length: 14 residues. CDR1 and CDR2 (germline): LGHDT, YNNKEL (reference sequence). V lost 4 bases to trimming and J lost 3 bases, with 10 bases between them.

The V gene is TRBV20-1, the J gene TRBJ2-5; D unresolved. Trimming took off 0 bases at V and 6 bases at J, with 8 bases between the two ends. The CDR3 runs to 12 residues. Germline V CDR1 and CDR2: DFQATT, SNEGSKA (reference sequence). CDR3 region: CSARDLRKTQYF. CDR3 DNA sequence: TGCAGTGCTAGAGATCTTAGAAAGACCCAGTACTTC.

This clonotype was counted between two and nine times. The J gene is TRBJ2-1, the V gene TRBV7-8; D gene unclear. V dropped 5 bases and J dropped 7 bases, with 18 bases sitting between them. Germline V CDR1 and CDR2: SGHVS, FQNEAQ. The CDR3 consists of 15 residues. The CDR3 DNA is TGTGCCAGCAGCATTCCGCCGCTTATGTCGAATGAGCAGTTCTTC. It is translated as CASSIPPLMSNEQFF.